This TCR beta chain emerged from a study of cytomegalovirus exposure and HLA in healthy donors. Clones were sequenced by immunoSEQ multiplex PCR, and TCRdb holds only the in-frame ones, with some missing. The sample consists of about 140,000 clones, approximately 84% of them appearing once. CDR3 size: 13 residues. V lost 4 bases and J lost 2, with 8 bases in between. CDR1 is KGHSH and CDR2 is LQKENI in the germline V gene. Broader study findings: The tendency of first-cohort TCR clusters to co-occur in the 90 to 150 validation repertoires emerged from a later analysis. The study put about 180 TCR beta chains on its list as cytomegalovirus-associated.

As concerns this clone: Antigen unknown.

The donors formed part of the approximately 120-subject validation cohort, distinct from the roughly 660-subject first cohort. The sample taken for sequencing was PBMCs. The sequence was collected from a young man in good health and CMV-seropositive. V gene TRBV18 combines with J gene TRBJ2-5; perhaps TRBD1 as D (6 bases). This CDR3 reads CASSQGQQETQYF. Here the CDR3 DNA reads TGTGCCAGCTCACAAGGACAGCAAGAGACCCAGTACTTC.